This entry lists 20 T cell receptor beta chains sequenced from one sample in a study of graft-versus-host responses after intestinal transplantation. Here immunoSEQ multiplex PCR was the method, and the copy in TCRdb shows in-frame clones only, minus some. Of 73,000 or so clones listed, around 89% are singletons. These receptors' targets are unknown. The material was unstimulated CD8+ T cells sorted from spleen or lymph node cells, obtained before transplant. These TCRs come from a human donor who was the organ donor for an intestinal transplant.

This rearrangement joins TRBV7-9 to TRBJ2-1; TRBD2 matches at 10 bases. V lost 5 bases, J lost 2 bases, and 6 bases stayed unmatched. This CDR3 contains 16 residues. In germline, CDR1 is SEHNR, CDR2 FQNEAQ (reference sequence). The DNA for the CDR3 is TGTGCCAGCAGCCCCCCAACTAGCGGGGCCTACAATGAGCAGTTCTTC. Translated: CASSPPTSGAYNEQFF.

The chain uses TRBV9 and TRBJ1-2, with D unresolved. Germline values: CDR1 SGDLS, CDR2 YYNGEE. The CDR3 has 13 amino acids. V shed 3 bases and J shed 4 bases, with 10 bases lying between them. In DNA, the CDR3 is TGTGCCAGCAGCGCGCCAAGAGGCTATGGCTACACCTTC. This sequence encodes CASSAPRGYGYTF. The full variable domain, in which reference TRBV9 and TRBJ1-2 provide the parts outside the CDR3, is DSGVTQTPKHLITATGQRVTLRCSPRSGDLSVYWYQQSLDQGLQFLIQYYNGEERAKGNILERFSAQQFPDLHSELNLSSLELGDSALYFCASSAPRGYGYTFGSGTRLTVV.

CDR3 DNA: TGTGCCAGCAGCCAGTTGGGGGGGGCGAGTCAGCCCCAGCATTTT. It specifies CASSQLGGASQPQHF. The chain employs TRBV5-8 and TRBJ1-5; a weak D match, TRBD1 (6 bases). Germline V gene sequence: CDR1 SGHTS, CDR2 YDEGEE. The length of the CDR3 is 15 residues. Between the trimmed V and J ends, which lost 4 bases and 6 bases, there was a span of 17 bases.

This chain links TRBV4-1 with TRBJ1-4; no clear D gene. Trimming stripped 1 base from V and 0 bases from J, with 9 bases between. Germline V gene sequence: CDR1 MGHRA, CDR2 YSYEKL. The CDR3 extends over 16 amino acids. The CDR3 here is CASSQGAIATNEKLFF. CDR3 bases: TGCGCCAGCAGCCAAGGGGCAATTGCAACTAATGAAAAACTGTTTTTT.

There are a few counts of this clone. V usage is TRBV15 and J usage is TRBJ1-6, with 7 bases aligning to TRBD1. V lost 6 bases and J lost 10; bases outside the gene matches: 9. CDR1 and CDR2 from the germline V gene are LNHNV and YYDKDF (reference sequence). The CDR3 sequence is 14 residues long. CDR3 sequence (DNA): TGTGCCACCAGGGACCGGACAGGTTTGTCACCCCTCCACTTT. Protein: CATRDRTGLSPLHF.

This rearrangement joins TRBV4-1 to TRBJ1-1, with D possibly being TRBD1 (5 bases). CDR1 is MGHRA and CDR2 is YSYEKL in the germline V gene. The CDR3 is 16 residues long. Trimming pared 0 bases from V and 0 bases from J, leaving 11 bases between. CDR3 protein: CASSQEGTTMNTEAFF. The CDR3 bases are TGCGCCAGCAGCCAAGAGGGGACTACAATGAACACTGAAGCTTTCTTT.

V is TRBV14 and J is TRBJ1-1; D is ambiguous. CDR1 and CDR2 from the germline V gene are SGHDN and FVKESK. There are 14 residues in the CDR3. The V end lost 6 bases, the J end lost 1 base, and 12 bases lay between the germline ends. The CDR3 sequence: CASRPNRGNTEAFF. The CDR3 DNA reads as TGTGCCAGCAGGCCAAACCGGGGGAACACTGAAGCTTTCTTT.

With respect to this clone: One end of the junction does not line up with germline, which may come from a read error. The chain carries TRBV28 and TRBJ1-5; D may be TRBD1 (6 bases). This CDR3 spans 14 amino acids. The germline V gene has CDR1 MDHEN and CDR2 SYDVKM. The CDR3 protein is CACRGGDSNQPQHF. The CDR3 DNA sequence: TGTGCCTGCAGGGGAGGGGACAGCAATCAGCCCCAGCATTTT.

V gene TRBV7-3 combines with J gene TRBJ2-1, with D perhaps matching TRBD2 (6 bases). The germline V gene encodes CDR1 SGHTA and CDR2 FQGTGA. Between the trimmed V and J ends, which lost 2 bases and 7 bases, there was a span of 9 bases. CDR3 length equals 13 residues. The CDR3 here is CASSLLAGNEQFF. The CDR3 nucleotides read TGTGCCAGCAGCTTATTGGCGGGGAATGAGCAGTTCTTC.

This clone was picked up a small number of times. The chain links TRBV6-6 to TRBJ1-5; a possible D gene is TRBD1 (5 bases). The germline V gene has CDR1 MNHNY and CDR2 SVGAGI (reference sequence). The length of the CDR3 is 14 residues. V was trimmed by 2 bases and J by 7 bases, leaving 12 bases between them. The CDR3 sequence: CASSYGTPGQPQHF. Written as DNA, the CDR3 is TGTGCCAGCAGTTACGGAACACCAGGGCAGCCCCAGCATTTT.

The rearrangement links TRBV5-6 to TRBJ2-5; TRBD2 matches at 7 bases. This CDR3 has 15 residues. Germline-derived CDR1 and CDR2 are SGHDT and YYEEEE. Unmatched junction bases numbered 6, after V lost 0 bases and J lost 4 bases. The CDR3 DNA reads as TGTGCCAGCAGCTTGGTGGCTGGACTAGGAGAGACCCAGTACTTC. Translation: CASSLVAGLGETQYF.

This clone was counted a single time. The CDR3 bases are TGTGCCAGCAGCTTGTCGATGGGGACAGGGCTCTCCTACGAGCAGTACGTC. It encodes CASSLSMGTGLSYEQYV. The V gene is TRBV5-6, the J gene TRBJ2-7, with TRBD1 matching 9 bases. Germline V gene data show CDR1 as SGHDT and CDR2 as YYEEEE. The V gene end was trimmed by 1 base and the J gene end by 0 bases; junction bases not matched to a gene: 8. The CDR3 covers 17 residues.

The V gene is TRBV6-1, the J gene TRBJ1-1, with D perhaps TRBD1 (5 bases). CDR1 is MNHNS, CDR2 SASEGT, per germline. The CDR3 has 18 residues. The germline V and J ends were trimmed by 2 bases and 0 bases, with 19 bases remaining between them. The CDR3 is CASSELSFMQGLNTEAFF. In DNA, the CDR3 is TGTGCCAGCAGTGAATTGAGTTTCATGCAGGGCTTGAACACTGAAGCTTTCTTT.

This sequence joins TRBV11-2 and TRBJ2-1, with D maybe TRBD1 (7 bases). Trimming pared 5 bases from V and 3 bases from J, leaving 11 bases between. Per the germline V gene, CDR1 is SGHAT and CDR2 is FQNNGV. CDR3 length equals 14 residues. The DNA for the CDR3 is TGTGCCAGCAGCCAGGGGGGATACTACAATGAGCAGTTCTTC. This translates into CASSQGGYYNEQFF.

V usage is TRBV10-3 and J usage is TRBJ2-7, with TRBD2 matching over 8 bases. Germline lookup yields CDR1 ENHRY and CDR2 SYGVKD. After removal of 10 bases from V and 6 bases from J, the junction contained 8 bases not matched to a gene. The CDR3 consists of 12 residues. The CDR3 loop is CARLALGGEQYV. CDR3 coding DNA: TGTGCCAGACTAGCGCTGGGCGGCGAGCAGTACGTC.

Only one count was recorded for this clone. The chain employs TRBV6-5 and TRBJ2-2, with a tentative D call TRBD2 (6 bases). This CDR3 is built from 15 residues. V lost 0 bases and J 5 bases, leaving 10 bases between the germline ends. CDR1 is MNHEY and CDR2 is SVGAGI in the germline V gene. The CDR3 DNA sequence: TGTGCCAGCAGTTACTCGACGGGGGAAACCGGGGAGCTGTTTTTT. Translating gives CASSYSTGETGELFF.

V is TRBV7-8 and J is TRBJ2-2; the match to TRBD1 covers 10 bases. V lost 2 bases and J lost 0; bases outside the gene matches: 6. Germline-derived CDR1 and CDR2 are SGHVS and FQNEAQ. This CDR3 has 18 residues. CDR3 residues: CASSLPGQGTSNTGELFF. Here the CDR3 DNA reads TGTGCCAGCAGCTTACCGGGACAGGGGACCTCGAACACCGGGGAGCTGTTTTTT. Using reference TRBV7-8 and TRBJ2-2 for the parts outside the CDR3, the full variable domain is GAGVSQSPRYKVAKRGQDVALRCDPISGHVSLFWYQQALGQGPEFLTYFQNEAQLDKSGLPSDRFFAERPEGSVSTLKIQRTQQEDSAVYLCASSLPGQGTSNTGELFFGEGSRLTVL.

CDR3 protein: CASSNRDWLYTGAFF. The CDR3 coding sequence is TGTGCCAGCAGTAACAGGGATTGGCTGTATACCGGGGCTTTCTTT. The rearrangement joins TRBV27 to TRBJ1-1, with D maybe TRBD1 (6 bases). Trimming removed 5 bases at V and 11 bases at J, with 24 bases between. The CDR3 covers 15 residues. The germline CDR1 and CDR2 sequences are MNHEY and SMNVEV (reference sequence).

V usage is TRBV4-1 and J usage is TRBJ2-3; 9 nucleotides align to TRBD1. V lost 3 bases and J lost 2; bases outside the gene matches: 6. The CDR3 contains 16 residues. CDR1 and CDR2 (germline): MGHRA, YSYEKL. The CDR3 coding sequence is TGCGCCAGCAGCCAGAGGACAGGGGCTTACACAGATACGCAGTATTTT. Translated, it gives CASSQRTGAYTDTQYF.

This clone showed up just a few times. The rearrangement links TRBV4-3 to TRBJ2-2, with no clear D. V lost 3 bases to trimming and J lost 1 base, with 6 bases between them. Germline V gene sequence: CDR1 LGHNA, CDR2 YSLEER. This CDR3 is built from 14 residues. Written as DNA, the CDR3 is TGCGCCAGCAGCCAGTACAGGAACACCGGGGAGCTGTTTTTT. This gives the protein CASSQYRNTGELFF.